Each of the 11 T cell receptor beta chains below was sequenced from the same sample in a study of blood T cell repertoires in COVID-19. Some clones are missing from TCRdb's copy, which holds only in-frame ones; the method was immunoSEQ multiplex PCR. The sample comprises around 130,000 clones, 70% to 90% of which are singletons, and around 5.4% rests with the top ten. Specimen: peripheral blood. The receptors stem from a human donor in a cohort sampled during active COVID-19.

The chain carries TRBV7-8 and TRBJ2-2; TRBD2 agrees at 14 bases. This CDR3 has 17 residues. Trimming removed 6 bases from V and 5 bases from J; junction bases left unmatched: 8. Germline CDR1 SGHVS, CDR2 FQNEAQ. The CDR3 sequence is CASSLGLAGESTGELFF. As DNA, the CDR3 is TGTGCCAGCAGTTTGGGACTAGCGGGAGAGTCAACCGGGGAGCTGTTTTTT.

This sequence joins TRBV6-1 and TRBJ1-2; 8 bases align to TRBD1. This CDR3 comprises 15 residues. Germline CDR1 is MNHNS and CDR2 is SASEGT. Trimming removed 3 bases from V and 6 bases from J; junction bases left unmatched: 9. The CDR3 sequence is CASSDGPGGADGYTF. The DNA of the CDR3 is TGTGCCAGCAGTGATGGGCCAGGGGGCGCAGATGGCTACACCTTC.

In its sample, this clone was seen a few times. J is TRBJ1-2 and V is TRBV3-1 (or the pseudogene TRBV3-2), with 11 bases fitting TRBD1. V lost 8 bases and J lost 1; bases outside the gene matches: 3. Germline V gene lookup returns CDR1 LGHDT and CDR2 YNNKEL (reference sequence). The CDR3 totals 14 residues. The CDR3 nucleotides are TGTGCCAGCGGACAGGGGGCGCGTAACTATGGCTACACCTTC. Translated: CASGQGARNYGYTF.

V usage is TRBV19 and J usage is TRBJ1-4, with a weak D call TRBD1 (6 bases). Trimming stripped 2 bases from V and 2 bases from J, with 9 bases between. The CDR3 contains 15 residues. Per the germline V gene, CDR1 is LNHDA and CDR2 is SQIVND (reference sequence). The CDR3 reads CASSISGGTNEKLFF. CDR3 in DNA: TGTGCCAGTAGTATAAGTGGGGGCACTAATGAAAAACTGTTTTTT.

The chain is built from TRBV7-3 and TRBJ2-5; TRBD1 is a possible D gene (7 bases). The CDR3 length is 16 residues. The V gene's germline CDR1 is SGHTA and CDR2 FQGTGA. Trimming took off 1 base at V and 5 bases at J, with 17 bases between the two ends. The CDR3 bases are TGTGCCAGCAGCTTAAGGTCCGCAGGGGGAGGCGAGACCCAGTACTTC. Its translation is CASSLRSAGGGETQYF.

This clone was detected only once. In nucleotides, the CDR3 is TGTGCCAGCAGCTTAGCGTTTGGGCCCCCTAATGAAAAACTGTTTTTT. This sequence encodes CASSLAFGPPNEKLFF. The J gene is TRBJ1-4, the V gene TRBV7-8; D gene uncertain. From germline, CDR1 is SGHVS and CDR2 FQNEAQ. The CDR3 is 16 amino acids. The V end was cut by 0 bases, the J end by 3 bases, with 11 bases between.

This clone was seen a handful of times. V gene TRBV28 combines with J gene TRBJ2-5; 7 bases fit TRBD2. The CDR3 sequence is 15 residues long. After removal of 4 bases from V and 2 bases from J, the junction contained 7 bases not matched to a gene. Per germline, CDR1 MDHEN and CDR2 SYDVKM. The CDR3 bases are TGTGCCAGCAGTTCCCCTAGCGGTTGGCAAGAGACCCAGTACTTC. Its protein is CASSSPSGWQETQYF.

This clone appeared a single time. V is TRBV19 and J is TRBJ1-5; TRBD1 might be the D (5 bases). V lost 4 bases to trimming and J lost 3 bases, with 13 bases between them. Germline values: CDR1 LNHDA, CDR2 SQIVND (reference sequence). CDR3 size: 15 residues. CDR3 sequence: CASSTDGGNNQPQHF. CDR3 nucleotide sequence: TGTGCCAGTAGTACCGACGGGGGGAACAATCAGCCCCAGCATTTT.

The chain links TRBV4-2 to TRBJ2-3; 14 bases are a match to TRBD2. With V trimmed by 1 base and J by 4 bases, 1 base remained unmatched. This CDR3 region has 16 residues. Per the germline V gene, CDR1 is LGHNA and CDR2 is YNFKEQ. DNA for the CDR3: TGTGCCAGCAGCCAAGGACTAGCGGGGGGGCCAGATACGCAGTATTTT. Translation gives CASSQGLAGGPDTQYF.

CDR3 in DNA: TGTGCCAGCAGCCAAGATGTAACAGGGGGCCGCGAGCAGTTCTTC. The encoded protein is CASSQDVTGGREQFF. This chain uses TRBV3-1 (or the pseudogene TRBV3-2) with TRBJ2-1; 9 nucleotides agree with TRBD1. Germline lookup yields CDR1 LGHDT and CDR2 YNNKEL (reference sequence). The CDR3 is 15 residues long. V shed 0 bases, J shed 10 bases, and the junction held 7 bases outside the gene matches.

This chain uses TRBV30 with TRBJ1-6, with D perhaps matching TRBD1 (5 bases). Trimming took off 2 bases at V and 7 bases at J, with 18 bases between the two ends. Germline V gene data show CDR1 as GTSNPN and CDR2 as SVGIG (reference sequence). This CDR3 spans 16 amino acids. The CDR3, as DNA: TGTGCCTGGAGTCCCCGCATTTCAGGGAAGAATTCACCCCTCCACTTT. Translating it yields CAWSPRISGKNSPLHF.